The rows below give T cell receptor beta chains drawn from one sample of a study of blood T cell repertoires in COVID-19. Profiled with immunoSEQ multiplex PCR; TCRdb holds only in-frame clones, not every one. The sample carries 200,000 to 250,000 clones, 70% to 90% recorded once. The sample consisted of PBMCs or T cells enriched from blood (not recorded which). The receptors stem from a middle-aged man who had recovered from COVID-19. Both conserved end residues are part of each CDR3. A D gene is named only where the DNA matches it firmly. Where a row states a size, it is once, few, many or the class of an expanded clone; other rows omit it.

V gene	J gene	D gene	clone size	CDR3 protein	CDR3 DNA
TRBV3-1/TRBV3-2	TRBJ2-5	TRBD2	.	CASSQEGLAGETQYF	TGTGCCAGCAGCCAAGAGGGACTAGCCGGGGAGACCCAGTACTTC
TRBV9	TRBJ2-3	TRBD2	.	CASSLGTSGGDTQYF	TGTGCCAGCAGCCTCGGGACTAGCGGGGGGGATACGCAGTATTTT
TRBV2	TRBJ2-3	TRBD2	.	CARGPSGAIDTQYF	TGTGCCAGGGGTCCGAGCGGGGCCATAGATACGCAGTATTTT
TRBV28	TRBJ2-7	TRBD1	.	CASSPGDRDTEQYF	TGTGCCAGCAGTCCCGGGGACAGGGACACCGAGCAGTACTTC
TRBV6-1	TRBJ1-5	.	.	CASSEAGGGNQPQHF	TGTGCCAGCAGTGAAGCGGGGGGGGGAAATCAGCCCCAGCATTTT
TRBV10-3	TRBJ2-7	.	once	CAISEPGTPAYF	TGTGCCATCAGTGAGCCCGGGACACCAGCTTACTTC
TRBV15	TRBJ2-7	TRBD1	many	CATSRTAGQGFDEQYF	TGTGCCACCAGCAGAACCGCGGGACAGGGTTTTGACGAGCAGTACTTC
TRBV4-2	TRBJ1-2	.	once	CASSQDWAANYGYTF	TGTGCCAGCAGCCAAGACTGGGCAGCTAACTATGGCTACACCTTC
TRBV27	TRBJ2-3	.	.	CASRRGVSTDTQYF	TGTGCCAGCAGGAGAGGCGTTAGCACAGATACGCAGTATTTT
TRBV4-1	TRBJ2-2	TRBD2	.	CASRTTSGRRPGELFF	TGCGCCAGCAGAACGACTAGCGGGAGACGCCCCGGGGAGCTGTTTTTT
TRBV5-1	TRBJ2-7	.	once	CASSLGLVAYEQYF	TGCGCCAGCAGCTTGGGGTTAGTGGCCTACGAGCAGTACTTC
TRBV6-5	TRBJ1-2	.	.	CASSRSSGASYGYTF	TGTGCCAGCAGTCGTTCTTCTGGGGCCAGCTATGGCTACACCTTC
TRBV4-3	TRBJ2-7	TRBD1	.	CASSPGQAREQYF	TGCGCCAGCAGCCCGGGACAGGCTAGGGAGCAGTACTTC
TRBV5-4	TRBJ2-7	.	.	CASSLGPGPYEQYF	TGTGCCAGCAGCTTGGGTCCGGGTCCCTACGAGCAGTACTTC
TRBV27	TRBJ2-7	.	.	CASSLSGQGSYEQYF	TGTGCCAGCAGTTTATCCGGGCAGGGCTCCTACGAGCAGTACTTC
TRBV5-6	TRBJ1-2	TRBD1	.	CASSPGTGNNYGYTF	TGTGCCAGCAGCCCGGGGACAGGGAATAACTATGGCTACACCTTC
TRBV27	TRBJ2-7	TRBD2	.	CASSPGLAGTSYEQYF	TGTGCCAGCAGTCCTGGACTAGCGGGCACCTCCTACGAGCAGTACTTC
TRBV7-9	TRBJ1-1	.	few	CALEGNTEAFF	TGTGCCCTAGAGGGTAACACTGAAGCTTTCTTT
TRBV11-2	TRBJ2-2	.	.	CASSLGQNTGELFF	TGTGCCAGCAGCTTAGGACAGAACACCGGGGAGCTGTTTTTT
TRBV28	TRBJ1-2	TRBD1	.	CASSSGTGENGYTF	TGTGCCAGCAGTTCCGGGACAGGGGAAAATGGCTACACCTTC
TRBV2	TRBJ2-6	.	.	CASSPQGLGANVLTF	TGTGCCAGCAGTCCACAGGGTCTCGGGGCCAACGTCCTGACTTTC
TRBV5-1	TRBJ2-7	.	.	CASSLRDSATFYEQYF	TGCGCCAGCAGCTTAAGGGATAGCGCGACCTTCTACGAGCAGTACTTC
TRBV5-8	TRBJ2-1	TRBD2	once	CASSRGLAGKNEQFF	TGTGCCAGCAGCCGGGGACTAGCGGGAAAGAATGAGCAGTTCTTC
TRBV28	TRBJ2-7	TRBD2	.	CARGTSGLYEQYF	TGTGCCAGAGGGACTAGCGGACTTTACGAGCAGTACTTC
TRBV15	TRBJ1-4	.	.	CATSRWGIGEKLFF	TGTGCCACCAGCAGATGGGGCATAGGTGAAAAACTGTTTTTT
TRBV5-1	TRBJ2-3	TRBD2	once	CASSVSGGGTDTQYF	TGCGCCAGCAGCGTTAGCGGGGGCGGTACAGATACGCAGTATTTT
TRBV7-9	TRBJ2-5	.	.	CASSLGVRAAEETQYF	TGTGCCAGCAGCTTAGGGGTGAGGGCAGCAGAAGAGACCCAGTACTTC
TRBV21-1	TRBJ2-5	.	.	CASSNLAGTQYF	TGTGCCAGCAGCAACCTAGCGGGGACCCAGTACTTC
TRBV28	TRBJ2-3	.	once	CASRGVEAGADTQYF	TGTGCCAGCAGGGGTGTGGAGGCGGGCGCAGATACGCAGTATTTT